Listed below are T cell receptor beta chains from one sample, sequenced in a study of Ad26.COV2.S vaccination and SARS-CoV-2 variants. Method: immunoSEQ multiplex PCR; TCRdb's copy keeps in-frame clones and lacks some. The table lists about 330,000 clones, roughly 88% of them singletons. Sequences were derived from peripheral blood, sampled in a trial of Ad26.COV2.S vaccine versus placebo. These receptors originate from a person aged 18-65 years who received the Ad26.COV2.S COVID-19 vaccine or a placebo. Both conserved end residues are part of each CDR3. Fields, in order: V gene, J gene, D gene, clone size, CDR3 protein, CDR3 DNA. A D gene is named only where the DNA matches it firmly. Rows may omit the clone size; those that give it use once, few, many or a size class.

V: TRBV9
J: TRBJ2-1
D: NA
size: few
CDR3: CASSTEGSSYNEQFF
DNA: TGTGCCAGCAGCACAGAGGGGTCTAGCTACAATGAGCAGTTCTTC

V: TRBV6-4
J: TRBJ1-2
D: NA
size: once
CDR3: CASSDRTEGPDGYTF
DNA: TGTGCCAGCAGTGACAGGACGGAGGGTCCTGATGGCTACACCTTC

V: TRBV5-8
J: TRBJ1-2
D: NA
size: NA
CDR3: CASSLGYGYTF
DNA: TGTGCCAGCAGCTTGGGGTATGGCTACACCTTC

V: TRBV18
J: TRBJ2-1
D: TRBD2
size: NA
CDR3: CASSPGTSGYNEQFF
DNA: TGTGCCAGCTCACCCGGGACTAGCGGCTACAATGAGCAGTTCTTC

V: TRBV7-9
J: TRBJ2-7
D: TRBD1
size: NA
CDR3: CASSFGTGGLDEQYF
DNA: TGTGCCAGCAGCTTCGGGACAGGGGGCTTGGACGAGCAGTACTTC

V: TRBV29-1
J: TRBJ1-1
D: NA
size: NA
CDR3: CSGRGGKNTEAFF
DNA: TGCAGCGGCCGGGGGGGAAAGAACACTGAAGCTTTCTTT

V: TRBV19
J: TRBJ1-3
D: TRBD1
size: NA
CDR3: CASRPGQGYAAGNTIYF
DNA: TGTGCCAGTAGGCCCGGACAGGGCTACGCAGCTGGAAACACCATATATTTT

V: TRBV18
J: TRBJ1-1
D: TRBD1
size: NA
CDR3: CASSPQGRDRGSKHTEAFF
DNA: TGTGCCAGCTCACCCCAAGGACGGGACAGGGGCTCGAAACACACTGAAGCTTTCTTT

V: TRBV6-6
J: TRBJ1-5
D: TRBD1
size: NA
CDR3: CASSYGTGKSNQPQHF
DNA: TGTGCCAGCAGTTACGGGACAGGAAAAAGCAATCAGCCCCAGCATTTT

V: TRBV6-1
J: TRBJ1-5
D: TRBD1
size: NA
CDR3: CASSDARDRGPNQPQHF
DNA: TGTGCCAGCAGTGACGCCCGTGACAGGGGGCCTAATCAGCCCCAGCATTTT

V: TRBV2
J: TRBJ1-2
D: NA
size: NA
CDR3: CASSPARAYGYTF
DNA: TGTGCCAGCAGTCCCGCCAGGGCCTATGGCTACACCTTC

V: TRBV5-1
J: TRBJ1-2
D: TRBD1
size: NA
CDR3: CASSLTGVGGYTF
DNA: TGCGCCAGCAGCTTGACAGGGGTGGGAGGCTACACCTTC

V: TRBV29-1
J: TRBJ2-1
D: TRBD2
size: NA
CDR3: CSWTSGGVLYQFF
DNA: TGCAGCTGGACTAGCGGGGGGGTCTTATATCAGTTCTTC

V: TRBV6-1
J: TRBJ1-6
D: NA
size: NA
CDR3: CASSEREGWSLHF
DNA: TGTGCCAGCAGTGAAAGGGAGGGTTGGTCCCTCCACTTT

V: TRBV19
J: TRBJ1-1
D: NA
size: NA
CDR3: CASREGDTEAFF
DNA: TGTGCCAGTAGGGAGGGGGACACTGAAGCTTTCTTT

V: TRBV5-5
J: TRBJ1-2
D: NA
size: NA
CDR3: CASILGTQLRAHYGYTF
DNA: TGTGCCAGCATCTTGGGGACTCAACTAAGGGCCCACTATGGCTACACCTTC

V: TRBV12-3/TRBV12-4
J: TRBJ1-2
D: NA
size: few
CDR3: CASTGGMNYGYTF
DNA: TGTGCCAGTACGGGAGGGATGAACTATGGCTACACCTTC

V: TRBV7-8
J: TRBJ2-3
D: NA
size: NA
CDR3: CASSLARRRTDTQYF
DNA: TGTGCCAGCAGCTTAGCGCGAAGGCGCACAGATACGCAGTATTTT

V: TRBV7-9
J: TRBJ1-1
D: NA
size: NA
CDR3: CASTGAGAEAFF
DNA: TGTGCCAGCACCGGAGCGGGGGCTGAAGCTTTCTTT

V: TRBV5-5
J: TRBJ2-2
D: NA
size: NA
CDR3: CASSLVDRPNTGELFF
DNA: TGTGCCAGCAGCTTAGTGGACCGACCAAACACCGGGGAGCTGTTTTTT

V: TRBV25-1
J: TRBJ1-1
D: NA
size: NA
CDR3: CASSISTWDTEAFF
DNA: TGTGCCAGCAGTATCTCGACTTGGGACACTGAAGCTTTCTTT

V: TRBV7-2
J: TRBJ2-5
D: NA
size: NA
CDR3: CASSRQQQETQYF
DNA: TGTGCCAGCAGCCGACAACAACAAGAGACCCAGTACTTC

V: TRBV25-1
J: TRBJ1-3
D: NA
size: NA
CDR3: CASSESLRNTIYF
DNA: TGTGCCAGCAGTGAATCTTTGAGAAACACCATATATTTT

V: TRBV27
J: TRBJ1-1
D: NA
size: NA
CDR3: CASSFFTLGGSREAFF
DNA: TGTGCCAGCAGTTTTTTTACACTTGGGGGGAGTAGGGAAGCTTTCTTT

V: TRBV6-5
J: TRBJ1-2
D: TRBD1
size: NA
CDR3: CASSSTGGVGGYTF
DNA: TGTGCCAGCAGTTCTACAGGGGGCGTAGGAGGCTACACCTTC

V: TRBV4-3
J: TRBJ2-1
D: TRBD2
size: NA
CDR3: CASSQDYWTRSAYNEQFF
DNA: TGCGCCAGCAGCCAAGATTATTGGACTAGAAGTGCTTACAATGAGCAGTTCTTC

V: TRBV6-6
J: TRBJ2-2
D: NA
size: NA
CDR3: CASSSSAQNTGELFF
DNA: TGTGCCAGCAGTTCTAGCGCCCAGAACACCGGGGAGCTGTTTTTT

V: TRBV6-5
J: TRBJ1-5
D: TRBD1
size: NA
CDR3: CASSPRDRGNQPQHF
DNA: TGTGCCAGCAGCCCCCGGGACAGGGGCAATCAGCCCCAGCATTTT

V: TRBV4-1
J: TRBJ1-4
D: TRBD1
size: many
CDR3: CASSREPGDRREKLFF
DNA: TGCGCCAGCAGCCGCGAGCCGGGGGACAGGAGGGAAAAACTGTTTTTT

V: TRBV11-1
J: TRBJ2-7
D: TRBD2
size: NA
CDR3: CAPPGLAGISKYF
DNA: TGTGCCCCCCCGGGACTAGCGGGGATCTCTAAGTACTTC

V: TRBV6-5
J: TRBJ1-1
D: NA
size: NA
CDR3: CASSYLGLDTEAFF
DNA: TGTGCCAGCAGTTACCTGGGGCTTGACACTGAAGCTTTCTTT

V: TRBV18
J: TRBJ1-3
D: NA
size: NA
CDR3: CASSPSRGGGNTIYF
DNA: TGTGCCAGCTCACCATCGAGGGGGGGAGGAAACACCATATATTTT

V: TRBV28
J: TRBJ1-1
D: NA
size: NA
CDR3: CASSLAHSMEAFF
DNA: TGTGCCAGCAGTCTTGCGCACTCTATGGAAGCTTTCTTT

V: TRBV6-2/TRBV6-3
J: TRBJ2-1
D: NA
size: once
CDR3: CASSNTRNEQFF
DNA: TGTGCCAGCAGTAACACTAGAAATGAGCAGTTCTTC

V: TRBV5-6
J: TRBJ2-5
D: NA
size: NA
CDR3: CASSLQGGAIETQYF
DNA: TGTGCCAGCAGCTTACAAGGGGGGGCGATAGAGACCCAGTACTTC

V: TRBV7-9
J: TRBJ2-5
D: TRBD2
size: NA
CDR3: CASSAMGGGKETQYF
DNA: TGTGCCAGCAGTGCCATGGGCGGGGGAAAAGAGACCCAGTACTTC

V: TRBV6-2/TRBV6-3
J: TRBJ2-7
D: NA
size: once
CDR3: CASSYSRVLYEQYF
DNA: TGTGCCAGCAGTTACTCCAGGGTTTTGTACGAGCAGTACTTC

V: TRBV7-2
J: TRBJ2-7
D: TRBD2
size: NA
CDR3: CASSYLTSGDYEQYF
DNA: TGTGCCAGCAGCTACCTGACTAGCGGAGATTACGAGCAGTACTTC

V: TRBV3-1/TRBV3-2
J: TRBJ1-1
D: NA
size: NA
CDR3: CASHQGDNTEAFF
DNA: TGTGCCAGCCACCAAGGAGATAACACTGAAGCTTTCTTT

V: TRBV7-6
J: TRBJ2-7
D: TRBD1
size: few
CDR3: CASSAGTGYYEQYF
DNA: TGTGCCAGCAGCGCCGGGACAGGGTACTACGAGCAGTACTTC

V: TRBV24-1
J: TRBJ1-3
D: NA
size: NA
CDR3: CATSDFGGTIYF
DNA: TGTGCCACCAGTGATTTTGGGGGCACCATATATTTT

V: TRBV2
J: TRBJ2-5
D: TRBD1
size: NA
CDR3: CASSGQEWTQYF
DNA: TGTGCCAGCAGCGGACAGGAGTGGACCCAGTACTTC